The 5 T cell receptor beta chains given below trace back to one sample, sequenced in a study of Tregs in tolerant kidney transplant recipients. The data were produced by immunoSEQ multiplex PCR, yet TCRdb's version contains in-frame clones alone and is incomplete. The sample contains around 64,000 clones, around 87% of which appear only once. Related graft donors supplied nonmyeloablative bone marrow transplants, and mixed chimerism was transient. This sample comprised CD4+ T cells from blood (PBMCs), obtained 6 months after the transplant. The source of these receptors is a human patient who received a combined kidney and bone marrow transplant. The graft donor may be the source of some T cells.

The chain combines TRBV9 with TRBJ1-1, with 7 bases that match TRBD1. V lost 3 bases, J lost 0 bases, and 8 bases stayed unmatched. CDR1 is SGDLS and CDR2 is YYNGEE in the germline V gene. The CDR3 is 16 amino acids. CDR3: CASSARRDSLNTEAFF. The CDR3 DNA follows: TGTGCCAGCAGCGCCCGTCGGGACAGTCTGAACACTGAAGCTTTCTTT.

This clone has a handful of counts. The chain carries TRBV19 and TRBJ1-4; no clear D. Trimming stripped 9 bases from V and 4 bases from J, with 15 bases between. This CDR3 is 14 amino acids long. Germline CDR1 reads LNHDA; CDR2 reads SQIVND (reference sequence). This CDR3 is CASNYEPGNEKLFF. The DNA for the CDR3 is TGTGCCAGCAACTATGAACCTGGTAATGAAAAACTGTTTTTT.

CDR3 sequence (DNA): TGTGCCAGTAGTATTGTAGGGGCTATGAACACTGAAGCTTTCTTT. Translated: CASSIVGAMNTEAFF. This chain joins TRBV19 and TRBJ1-1; maybe TRBD1 (5 bases). The V gene lost 3 bases and the J gene lost 0 bases, with 11 bases spanning the gap. Germline CDR1 LNHDA, CDR2 SQIVND (reference sequence). The CDR3 is 15 residues long. Full variable domain (rest looked up from reference TRBV19 and TRBJ1-1): DGGITQSPKYLFRKEGQNVTLSCEQNLNHDAMYWYRQDPGQGLRLIYYSQIVNDFQKGDIAEGYSVSREKKESFPLTVTSAQKNPTAFYLCASSIVGAMNTEAFFGQGTRLTVV.

The chain has TRBV9 and TRBJ2-3; D may be TRBD2 (5 bases). The V gene lost 0 bases and the J gene lost 2 bases, with 10 bases spanning the gap. The CDR3 is 15 amino acids. Germline assignment: CDR1 SGDLS and CDR2 YYNGEE. The CDR3 coding sequence is TGTGCCAGCAGCGTAGACGGGGAGAACACAGATACGCAGTATTTT. This codes for CASSVDGENTDTQYF.

This chain connects TRBV7-3 to TRBJ1-1, with TRBD1 as a possible D gene (6 bases). Trimming took off 2 bases at V and 7 bases at J, with 17 bases between the two ends. This CDR3 is built from 15 residues. CDR1 is SGHTA and CDR2 is FQGTGA in the germline V gene. CDR3 region: CASSLERQGRNEAFF. In nucleotides, the CDR3 is TGTGCCAGCAGCTTAGAGCGGCAGGGGCGAAATGAAGCTTTCTTT. The whole variable domain, filled in from reference TRBV7-3 and TRBJ1-1, reads GAGVSQTPSNKVTEKGKYVELRCDPISGHTALYWYRQSLGQGPEFLIYFQGTGAADDSGLPNDRFFAVRPEGSVSTLKIQRTERGDSAVYLCASSLERQGRNEAFFGQGTRLTVV.